Shown below are 26 T cell receptor beta chains from a single sample sequenced in a study of blood T cells in healthy people across ages. Primed by a sample-barcoded 5' primer and a J-beta primer mix, a second PCR proceeded for about 6 to 11 cycles. TCRdb re-called the 5' RACE reads with MiXCR, one entry per CDR3 protein. Of over 550,000 distinct CDR3 sequences listed, less than 35% were seen once; the top ten hold 15% to 19%. The sample was blood. These TCRs come from a woman at least 80 years old in good health.

On this clonotype: With a much larger clone just one base away, this may be a read error. V is TRBV6-6 and J is TRBJ2-1; D unclear. V lost 4 bases and J 7 bases, leaving 14 bases between the germline ends. The germline V gene encodes CDR1 MNHNY and CDR2 SVGAGI (reference sequence). This CDR3 has 14 amino acids. The CDR3 region is CASSCPQRRNEQFF. As DNA, the CDR3 is TGTGCCAGCAGTTGCCCCCAGCGTCGGAATGAGCAGTTCTTC.

This clonotype was detected a few times. This may come from a read error, since a much larger clone is one base off. This sequence joins TRBV10-2 and TRBJ2-1, with D perhaps TRBD2 (6 bases). Matching the DNA end better, TRBJ2-7 makes the J call doubtful. The germline V gene has CDR1 WSHSY and CDR2 SAAADI. CDR3 size: 15 residues. The CDR3 here is CASSESGDWYNEQYF. The CDR3 nucleotides read TGCGCCAGCAGTGAGTCTGGGGACTGGTACAATGAGCAGTACTTC.

This rearrangement joins TRBV7-6 to TRBJ1-1; D may be TRBD1 (5 bases). V dropped 6 bases and J dropped 4 bases, with 12 bases sitting between them. Germline lookup yields CDR1 SGHVS and CDR2 FNYEAQ. This CDR3 comprises 13 residues. CDR3 residues: CASSADTRTEAFF. In DNA form, the CDR3 reads TGTGCCAGCAGTGCGGACACCCGCACTGAAGCTTTCTTT. Complete variable domain (other parts from reference TRBV7-6 and TRBJ1-1): GAGVSQSPRYKVTKRGQDVALRCDPISGHVSLYWYRQALGQGPEFLTYFNYEAQQDKSGLPNDRFSAERPEGSISTLTIQRTEQRDSAMYRCASSADTRTEAFFGQGTRLTVV.

Details on this clonotype: The junction and the germline gene differ at one end; a read error may be behind it. The J gene is TRBJ2-5, the V gene TRBV12-3 or TRBV12-4; D remains unclear. CDR3 length: 12 residues. CDR3 residues: CTSSALQETQYF. The CDR3 DNA sequence: TGTACCAGCAGTGCCCTCCAAGAGACCCAGTACTTC.

As for this clonotype: A much larger clonotype is one base distant, so this may be a read error. The chain combines TRBV7-2 with TRBJ1-2; 7 nucleotides agree with TRBD1. The CDR3 is 17 residues long. Germline loops: CDR1 SGHTA, CDR2 FQGNSA. V lost 5 bases and J lost 2; bases outside the gene matches: 14. CDR3 DNA sequence: TGTGCCAGCAGCCGGCTCAGGGGGAAGGTGTCGAACTATGGCTACACCTTC. It specifies CASSRLRGKVSNYGYTF.

The chain uses TRBV7-2 and TRBJ1-4, with 7 bases lining up with TRBD1. The CDR3 has 14 residues. Germline assignment: CDR1 SGHTA and CDR2 FQGNSA. V shed 5 bases and J 8 bases; nucleotides not matched to a gene: 8. Here the CDR3 reads CASSLYRGGEKLFF. The CDR3 DNA reads as TGTGCCAGCAGCCTGTACAGGGGTGGAGAAAAACTGTTTTTT.

This clonotype has a count of ten or more. The chain uses TRBV29-1 and TRBJ1-5; D possibly corresponds to TRBD1 (6 bases). Germline V lookup: CDR1 SQVTM, CDR2 ANQGSEA. This CDR3 spans 15 amino acids. Trimming cost V 5 bases and J 1 base, with 15 bases left between them. In nucleotides, the CDR3 is TGCAGCGTTACTACAGGGAAGGGCAGCAATCAGCCCCAGCATTTT. Translation: CSVTTGKGSNQPQHF. Drawing the rest from reference TRBV29-1 and TRBJ1-5, the complete variable domain is SAVISQKPSRDICQRGTSLTIQCQVDSQVTMMFWYRQQPGQSLTLIATANQGSEATYESGFVIDKFPISRPNLTFSTLTVSNMSPEDSSIYLCSVTTGKGSNQPQHFGDGTRLSIL.

This clonotype was observed at least ten times. This chain uses TRBV7-3 with TRBJ1-1; D possibly corresponds to TRBD1 (5 bases). The V and J ends lost 2 bases and 5 bases respectively, with 9 bases between them. The CDR3 has 13 residues. Germline V gene lookup returns CDR1 SGHTA and CDR2 FQGTGA. This chain's CDR3 is CASSLVEGTEAFF. As DNA, the CDR3 is TGTGCCAGCAGCTTAGTAGAGGGGACTGAAGCTTTCTTT.

This chain connects TRBV24-1 to TRBJ1-2, with 8 bases lining up with TRBD1. Germline V lookup: CDR1 KGHDR, CDR2 SFDVKD. CDR3 length: 15 amino acids. Trimming at V came to 7 bases and at J to 8 bases, leaving 14 bases not matched to a gene. CDR3 DNA: TGTGCCACCAGCCCCGGGACAGGAGGAATGGGAGGCTACACCTTC. It codes for CATSPGTGGMGGYTF.

Concerning this clonotype: Just one base apart from a much larger clone, this may be a read error. V is TRBV20-1 and J is TRBJ2-3; 10 nucleotides agree with TRBD1. The CDR3 has 17 residues. After removal of 5 bases from V and 4 bases from J, the junction contained 15 bases not matched to a gene. Germline CDR1 and CDR2: DFQATT and SNEGSKA (reference sequence). The DNA for the CDR3 is TGCAGTGCTGCCCCGGGACAGGGGCTTACCCACCCAGATACGCAGTATTTT. Protein sequence: CSAAPGQGLTHPDTQYF.

This clonotype has a handful of counts. V usage is TRBV3-1 and J usage is TRBJ2-1; TRBD2 matches 13 bases. Germline trimming cut 4 bases from V and 6 bases from J; bases unmatched to any gene: 6. This CDR3 spans 16 amino acids. The germline V gene encodes CDR1 LGHDT and CDR2 YNNKEL (reference sequence). The chain's CDR3 is CASSPQTSGRTNEQFF. The CDR3 DNA follows: TGTGCCAGCAGCCCCCAGACTAGCGGGAGGACCAATGAGCAGTTCTTC.

The chain recombines TRBV2 with TRBJ1-2, with 8 bases lining up with TRBD1. The germline gives CDR1 SNHLY, CDR2 FYNNEI. Trimming took 7 bases from V and 7 from J; bases not matched to a gene: 8. The CDR3 is 13 amino acids. CDR3 nucleotides: TGTGCCAGCAAGGGACAGGTTCTAGGTGGCTACACCTTC. This encodes CASKGQVLGGYTF. The full variable domain, completed using reference TRBV2 and TRBJ1-2, is EPEVTQTPSHQVTQMGQEVILRCVPISNHLYFYWYRQILGQKVEFLVSFYNNEISEKSEIFDDQFSVERPDGSNFTLKIRSTKLEDSAMYFCASKGQVLGGYTFGSGTRLTVV.

The gene calls are TRBV20-1 and TRBJ2-3; 7 bases align to TRBD1. The CDR3 has 13 residues. J gave up 2 bases and V 7 bases, and 6 bases lay outside the gene matches. Germline V gene data show CDR1 as DFQATT and CDR2 as SNEGSKA (reference sequence). CDR3 in DNA: TGCAGTGGCCCGACAGGGTCCACAGATACGCAGTATTTT. Translated, it gives CSGPTGSTDTQYF.

This clonotype was picked up many times. The chain couples TRBV7-2 to TRBJ1-5; 7 bases are shared with TRBD1. The V and J ends lost 5 bases and 0 bases, in that order; junction bases with no gene match: 13. The CDR3 length is 18 residues. CDR1 SGHTA and CDR2 FQGNSA come from the germline V gene. The CDR3 is CASSRDSGGLGSNQPQHF. DNA for the CDR3: TGTGCCAGCAGCCGGGATTCAGGGGGTCTCGGTAGCAATCAGCCCCAGCATTTT.

The V gene is TRBV5-1, the J gene TRBJ2-3; TRBD2 matches 11 bases. The CDR3 has 14 residues. CDR1 and CDR2 from the germline V gene are SGHRS and YFSETQ. Trimming took 5 bases from V and 4 from J; bases not matched to a gene: 3. CDR3 sequence reads: CASRGTSGADTQYF. As DNA, the CDR3 is TGCGCCAGCAGAGGGACTAGCGGAGCAGATACGCAGTATTTT.

This clonotype was counted many times. The chain has TRBV7-2 and TRBJ2-7; a possible D gene is TRBD2 (6 bases). V lost 1 base and J 3 bases, leaving 7 bases between the germline ends. The germline gives CDR1 SGHTA, CDR2 FQGNSA. The CDR3 length is 13 residues. CDR3 nucleotides: TGTGCCAGCAGCTTAGGAGCGGGCTACGAGCAGTACTTC. Translation gives CASSLGAGYEQYF.

The V gene is TRBV20-1, the J gene TRBJ2-5; a weak D match, TRBD2 (6 bases). Germline CDR1 is DFQATT and CDR2 is SNEGSKA (reference sequence). Trimming removed 6 bases from V and 1 base from J, with 9 bases in between. The CDR3 length is 12 residues. CDR3 amino acids: CSAIAAQETQYF. The DNA for the CDR3 is TGCAGTGCCATAGCGGCCCAAGAGACCCAGTACTTC.

Regarding this clonotype: A much larger clone differs from this one at a single base, so this may be a read error. This rearrangement joins TRBV6-6 to TRBJ2-1; 11 bases line up with TRBD2. Germline V CDR1 and CDR2: MNHNY, SVGAGI (reference sequence). This CDR3 is 16 amino acids long. V gave up 7 bases and J gave up 0 bases; unmatched junction bases: 5. The CDR3 here is CASTLGTSGSYNEQFF. Here the CDR3 DNA reads TGTGCCAGCACCTTAGGGACTAGCGGCTCCTACAATGAGCAGTTCTTC.

About this clonotype itself: The junction shows a germline mismatch at one end, possibly a read error. The chain carries TRBV6-6 and TRBJ1-1, with D perhaps TRBD1 (6 bases). Germline values: CDR1 MNHNY, CDR2 SVGAGI (reference sequence). This CDR3 is built from 13 residues. The CDR3 nucleotides read TGTGCCAGCAAAGAGGGGGTGAACACTGGAGCTTTCTTT. This encodes CASKEGVNTGAFF.

V usage is TRBV7-2 and J usage is TRBJ2-1; 11 nucleotides line up with TRBD2. Germline values: CDR1 SGHTA, CDR2 FQGNSA. V dropped 6 bases and J dropped 5; count of bases not matched to a gene: 3. This CDR3 is 14 amino acids long. CDR3 nucleotide sequence: TGTGCCAGCAGTCAACTAGCGGGAGACAATGAGCAGTTCTTC. It is translated as CASSQLAGDNEQFF.

Many counts were recorded for this clonotype. This chain uses TRBV4-2 with TRBJ1-4; TRBD1 matches at 9 bases. CDR1 is LGHNA and CDR2 is YNFKEQ in the germline V gene. This CDR3 region has 17 residues. V was clipped by 2 bases and J by 8 bases; unmatched bases: 12. DNA of the CDR3: TGTGCCAGCAGCCAACTTCTATCCGGGACAGGGCACGAAAAACTGTTTTTT. This encodes CASSQLLSGTGHEKLFF.

The chain employs TRBV20-1 and TRBJ2-4; 12 bases line up with TRBD2. Losses at the gene ends were 5 bases for V and 3 bases for J; bases not matched to a gene: 14. CDR3 size: 18 residues. Germline CDR1 and CDR2: DFQATT and SNEGSKA (reference sequence). The CDR3 coding sequence is TGCAGTGCTTCAACGGCTAGCGGGGGGGCAATTGGCAAAAACATTCAGTACTTC. Its translation: CSASTASGGAIGKNIQYF.

The V gene is TRBV6-5, the J gene TRBJ2-2, with D uncertain. The CDR3 spans 14 residues. Germline lookup yields CDR1 MNHEY and CDR2 SVGAGI. Trimming shortened V by 2 bases and J by 3 bases, and 7 bases separated the two germline ends. CDR3 sequence (DNA): TGTGCCAGCAGTTACAAACGGCACACCGGGGAGCTGTTTTTT. It specifies CASSYKRHTGELFF.

This clonotype was seen ten or more times. The V and J genes are TRBV20-1 and TRBJ1-5; TRBD1 aligns across 9 bases. This CDR3 spans 14 amino acids. Per germline, CDR1 DFQATT and CDR2 SNEGSKA (reference sequence). Trimming removed 4 bases from V and 5 bases from J; junction bases left unmatched: 6. The CDR3 region has the DNA TGCAGTGCTAAACAGGGGGCAGCGGATCAGCCCCAGCATTTT. This translates into CSAKQGAADQPQHF.

In this sample, this clonotype turned up many times. The V gene is TRBV12-3 or TRBV12-4, the J gene TRBJ1-2; D is possibly TRBD1 (6 bases). V dropped 7 bases and J dropped 4 bases, with 16 bases sitting between them. The CDR3 extends over 14 amino acids. CDR3 protein: CASTFRGASYGYTF. For the CDR3, the DNA is TGTGCCAGCACCTTTCGGGGGGCGAGCTATGGCTACACCTTC.

This clonotype was seen only a few times. The chain carries TRBV27 and TRBJ2-7; D ambiguous. This CDR3 contains 13 residues. Trimming pared 2 bases from V and 7 bases from J, leaving 12 bases between. Germline values: CDR1 MNHEY, CDR2 SMNVEV (reference sequence). CDR3 region: CASSLTPNLEQYF. The CDR3 nucleotides read TGTGCCAGCAGTTTAACGCCGAATCTGGAGCAGTACTTC.